Below, 10 T cell receptor beta chains from the same sample are listed, as sequenced in a study of cytomegalovirus exposure and HLA in healthy donors. Clones were sequenced by immunoSEQ multiplex PCR, and TCRdb holds only the in-frame ones, with some missing. The sample contains about 78,000 clones, 90% to 96% of which appear only once. The sequenced material came from PBMCs. The receptors were gathered from a man between 18 and 29 years old in good health and CMV-seropositive.

The rearrangement links TRBV14 to TRBJ2-7, with D possibly matching TRBD1 (5 bases). The germline CDR1 and CDR2 sequences are SGHDN and FVKESK. There are 15 residues in the CDR3. Trimming shortened V by 3 bases and J by 1 base, and 13 bases separated the two germline ends. The CDR3 DNA sequence: TGTGCCAGCAGCCACTACGTCACAGGATCCTACGAGCAGTACTTC. Translation gives CASSHYVTGSYEQYF. The full variable domain, completed using reference TRBV14 and TRBJ2-7, is EAGVTQFPSHSVIEKGQTVTLRCDPISGHDNLYWYRRVMGKEIKFLLHFVKESKQDESGMPNNRFLAERTGGTYSTLKVQPAELEDSGVYFCASSHYVTGSYEQYFGPGTRLTVT.

The CDR3 reads CATSKIDRTNNEQFF. CDR3 nucleotides: TGTGCCACCAGCAAAATTGACAGGACGAACAATGAGCAGTTCTTC. This rearrangement joins TRBV15 to TRBJ2-1; TRBD1 is a possible D gene (6 bases). The CDR3 sequence is 15 residues long. Germline CDR1 LNHNV, CDR2 YYDKDF (reference sequence). Trimming left V 4 bases short and J 5 bases short, with 15 bases between.

This chain joins TRBV30 and TRBJ2-3; D unresolved. CDR1 is GTSNPN, CDR2 SVGIG, per germline (reference sequence). The germline V and J ends were trimmed by 1 base and 9 bases, with 20 bases remaining between them. This CDR3 has 15 amino acids. The CDR3 DNA sequence: TGTGCCTGGAGTGAGGCCCACCTCTCTAGTGGGACGCAGTATTTT. It specifies CAWSEAHLSSGTQYF.

The J gene is TRBJ1-4, the V gene TRBV4-2, with a tentative D call TRBD1 (6 bases). The ends were cut back, 3 bases at V and 7 bases at J, with 18 bases in the middle. Germline CDR1 LGHNA, CDR2 YNFKEQ. This CDR3 is 16 amino acids long. CDR3 in DNA: TGTGCCAGCAGCCACACCGGACAACTAGGGGGTGAAAAACTGTTTTTT. This codes for CASSHTGQLGGEKLFF.

V usage is TRBV11-2 and J usage is TRBJ1-5; perhaps TRBD1 as D (5 bases). The CDR3 consists of 13 residues. From germline, CDR1 is SGHAT and CDR2 FQNNGV. The V end was cut by 10 bases, the J end by 5 bases, with 15 bases between. For the CDR3, the DNA is TGTGCCACCTTGACCAGGGCCCATCAGCCCCAGCATTTT. Amino acids: CATLTRAHQPQHF. The full variable domain, its missing parts supplied by reference TRBV11-2 and TRBJ1-5, is EAGVAQSPRYKIIEKRQSVAFWCNPISGHATLYWYQQILGQGPKLLIQFQNNGVVDDSQLPKDRFSAERLKGVDSTLKIQPAKLEDSAVYLCATLTRAHQPQHFGDGTRLSIL.

This clone was seen just once. The V call is TRBV28, the J call TRBJ2-6, with D possibly matching TRBD1 (6 bases). V was clipped by 4 bases and J by 0 bases, with 16 bases between them. CDR1 MDHEN and CDR2 SYDVKM come from the germline V gene. This CDR3 comprises 18 residues. The CDR3 spells CASSSLGQFNSGANVLTF. CDR3 sequence (DNA): TGTGCCAGCAGTTCCCTGGGACAATTCAACTCTGGGGCCAACGTCCTGACTTTC.

The V gene is TRBV1, the J gene TRBJ2-1; the table names TRBD2, a call not compared with the DNA. TRBV1 is recorded as a pseudogene. This CDR3 contains 18 residues. Written as DNA, the CDR3 is TGCACCAGCAGCCAAGATCTGGCGACTAGCGTCTGTCGCAATGAGCAGTTCTTC. Protein sequence: CTSSQDLATSVCRNEQFF.

The chain carries TRBV18 and TRBJ1-3, with TRBD1 matching 7 bases. CDR1 and CDR2 from the germline V gene are KGHSH and LQKENI. The CDR3 totals 18 residues. J was trimmed by 6 bases and V by 0 bases; bases with no gene match: 14. The CDR3 protein is CASSPPGGYRSGQNTIYF. For the CDR3, the DNA is TGTGCCAGCTCACCACCAGGGGGCTATCGTTCGGGCCAAAACACCATATATTTT.

The V gene is TRBV7-9, the J gene TRBJ1-4; D is possibly TRBD1 (6 bases). CDR1 and CDR2 from the germline V gene are SEHNR and FQNEAQ (reference sequence). This CDR3 contains 15 residues. Trimming stripped 1 base from V and 4 bases from J, with 10 bases between. CDR3 coding DNA: TGTGCCAGCAGCTTAGTAGCAGGGGATAATGAAAAACTGTTTTTT. Protein: CASSLVAGDNEKLFF.

The rearrangement joins TRBV28 to TRBJ2-7; maybe TRBD1 (6 bases). V was clipped by 6 bases and J by 4 bases, with 37 bases between them. Germline-derived CDR1 and CDR2 are MDHEN and SYDVKM. The CDR3 totals 21 residues. Here the CDR3 reads CASSWGIQQGLSRVLSYEQYF. Here the CDR3 DNA reads TGTGCCAGCAGCTGGGGAATACAACAGGGTTTATCAAGAGTCCTAAGTTACGAGCAGTACTTC. Drawing the rest from reference TRBV28 and TRBJ2-7, the complete variable domain is DVKVTQSSRYLVKRTGEKVFLECVQDMDHENMFWYRQDPGLGLRLIYFSYDVKMKEKGDIPEGYSVSREKKERFSLILESASTNQTSMYLCASSWGIQQGLSRVLSYEQYFGPGTRLTVT.